This T cell receptor (beta chain) was found in a study of CXCR3-negative and CXCR3-positive naive CD8 T cells. The overall study: Sequencing yielded 140 million or so TRB reads, roughly 1.5 +/- 0.3 million per library.

To note about this clonotype: Antigen unknown.

Via 5' RACE with UMI labels, TRB cDNA libraries were prepared. Following a re-call of the 5' RACE reads, TCRdb has one entry per CDR3 protein and lacks DNA. Across approximately 120,000 distinct CDR3 sequences, the top ten clones capture about 0.35% of the sample. Findings of the study overall: The study found more hydrophobic TRB CDR3s in CXCR3-positive naive cells than in CXCR3-negative naive cells. Memory cells differed in TRBV-TRBJ usage, but naive CXCR3-negative and CXCR3-positive cells had similar usage.

CDR1 ENHRY and CDR2 SYGVKD come from the germline V gene. The CDR3 loop spans 13 amino acids. The sequence was collected from a human donor in good health. Some clones in this sample may be carry-over from other donors' samples. Sequenced sample: naive CXCR3+ CD8+ T cells from blood. As to subset: CD45RO-CCR7+CD27+CD95- naive CD8+ T cells expressing CXCR3 (TNR3+). The genes are TRBV10-3 and TRBJ2-7; absent DNA, TCRdb's TRBD2 call cannot be checked. The CDR3 region is CATGLAGSYEQYF.